The T cell receptor (beta chain) described here comes from a study of blood T cell repertoires in COVID-19. Study background: The origin of the acute and convalescent COVID-19 samples was the United States, Italy and Spain. T cells, B-cell-depleted T cells, or PBMCs provided the cDNA or gDNA that served as material.

Original data processing: From reference gene primer amplification, estimates of nucleated cell counts were derived. Clones were read by immunoSEQ multiplex PCR, and TCRdb kept only the in-frame ones, dropping some. V and J calls and clone size are as listed in that table; D and trimming were resolved from the DNA. The sample shows 45,000 to 60,000 clones, over 65% of them seen only once. The germline V and J ends were trimmed by 0 bases and 0 bases, with 13 bases remaining between them. This CDR3 has 16 residues. Germline assignment: CDR1 SGHTS and CDR2 YDEGEE. The TCR sequence derives from a human donor in a cohort sampled during active COVID-19. The specimen sequenced was peripheral blood. The rearrangement joins TRBV5-8 to TRBJ2-7; D is unresolved. The CDR3 nucleotides read TGTGCCAGCAGCTTGGCGTTGGCAGTTGGCTCCTACGAGCAGTACTTC. Translating gives CASSLALAVGSYEQYF.